This T cell receptor beta chain derives from a study of blood T cells in healthy people across ages. Study findings and constraints: A strong correlation was found between TCR beta diversity and the percentage of naive T cells.

This CDR3 has 15 amino acids. V gave up 5 bases and J gave up 2 bases, with 14 bases separating them. CDR1 and CDR2 (germline): SEHNR, FQNEAQ (reference sequence). Primers used in a second PCR of roughly 6 to 11 cycles were a sample-barcoded 5' primer and a J-beta primer mix. Each cDNA molecule was tagged by a template-switch adaptor with 12 random nucleotides. TCRdb itself ran the 5' RACE reads through MiXCR, one entry per CDR3 protein. The sample shows about 830,000 distinct CDR3 sequences, 62% of them seen only once. To note about this clonotype: Its specificity is unknown.

Isolated per sample were at least 6 million PBMCs. Total RNA extracted from each sample amounted to at least 6 micrograms. The chain joins TRBV7-9 to TRBJ2-3; tentative D call: TRBD2 (5 bases). Sequenced sample: blood. The TCR was taken from a man aged 25-40 years in good health. Written as DNA, the CDR3 is TGTGCCAGCAGCCAGCAAGGGAGCTTCACAGATACGCAGTATTTT. Translating gives CASSQQGSFTDTQYF.